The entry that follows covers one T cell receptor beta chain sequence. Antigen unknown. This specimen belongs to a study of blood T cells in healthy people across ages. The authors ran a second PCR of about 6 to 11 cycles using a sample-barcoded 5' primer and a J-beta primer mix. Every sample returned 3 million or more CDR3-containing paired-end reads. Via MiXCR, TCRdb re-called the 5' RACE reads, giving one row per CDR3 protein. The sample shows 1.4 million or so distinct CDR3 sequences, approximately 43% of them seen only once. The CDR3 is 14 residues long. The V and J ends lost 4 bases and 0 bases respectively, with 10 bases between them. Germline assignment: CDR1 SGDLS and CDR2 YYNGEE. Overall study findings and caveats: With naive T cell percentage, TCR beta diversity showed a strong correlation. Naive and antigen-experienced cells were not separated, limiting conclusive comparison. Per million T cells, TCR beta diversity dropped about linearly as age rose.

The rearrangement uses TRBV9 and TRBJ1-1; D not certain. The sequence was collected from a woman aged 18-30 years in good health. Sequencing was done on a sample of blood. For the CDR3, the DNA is TGTGCCAGCAGCCCCCGGCTGGTGAACACTGAAGCTTTCTTT. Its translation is CASSPRLVNTEAFF.